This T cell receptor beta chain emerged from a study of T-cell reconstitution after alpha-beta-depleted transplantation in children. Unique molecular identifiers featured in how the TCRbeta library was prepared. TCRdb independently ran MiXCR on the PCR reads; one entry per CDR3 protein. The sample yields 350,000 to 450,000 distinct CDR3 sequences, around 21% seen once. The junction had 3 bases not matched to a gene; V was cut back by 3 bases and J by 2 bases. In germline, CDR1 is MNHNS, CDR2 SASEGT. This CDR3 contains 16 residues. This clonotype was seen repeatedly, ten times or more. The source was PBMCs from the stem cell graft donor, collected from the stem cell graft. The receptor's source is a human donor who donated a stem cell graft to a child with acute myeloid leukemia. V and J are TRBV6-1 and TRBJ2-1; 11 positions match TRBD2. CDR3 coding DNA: TGTGCCAGCAGTGAGGCGGGACTAGCGGCCTACAATGAGCAGTTCTTC. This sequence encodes CASSEAGLAAYNEQFF.